The rows below give T cell receptor beta chains drawn from one sample of a study of post-analysis software for immune sequencing data. TCRdb re-called the PCR reads through MiXCR, storing one row per CDR3 protein. The sample consists of more than 350,000 distinct CDR3 sequences, 30% to 45% of them appearing once. Specimen: blood. The receptors derive from a girl aged 2-10 years with multiple sclerosis. CDR3s include the opening cysteine and the closing phenylalanine or tryptophan. The order of the fields is J gene, clone size, D gene, V gene, CDR3 length, CDR3 DNA, CDR3 protein. A D gene is named only where the DNA matches it firmly. Some rows mark clone size as missing; the rest say once, few, many or name a class of expanded clone.

TRBJ2-7 few TRBD2 TRBV20-1 16 TGCAGTGCTAGAGCGACGACTAGCGGGAGGACAGACGAGCAGTACTTC CSARATTSGRTDEQYF
TRBJ2-5 . . TRBV18 12 TGTGCCAGCTCACCACTCCGAGAGACCCAGTACTTC CASSPLRETQYF
TRBJ2-7 few . TRBV4-1 16 TGCGCCAGCAGCCAAGATCGCGTCGAAAGATCCTACGAGCAGTACTTC CASSQDRVERSYEQYF
TRBJ2-4 . . TRBV24-1 12 TGTGTCACCAGTGATTTAGGTCTGAAGCAGTACTTC CVTSDLGLKQYF
TRBJ1-2 few TRBD1 TRBV30 14 TGTGCCTGGAGTATGACAGGGTGGGGCTATGGCTACACCTTC CAWSMTGWGYGYTF
TRBJ2-7 few . TRBV10-3 14 TGTGCCATCAGTGAGTTACCGGGACAATGGGAGCAGTACTTC CAISELPGQWEQYF
TRBJ2-3 . . TRBV29-1 14 TGCAGCGTTGTGGGGCTTCGGAGCACAGATACGCAGTATTTT CSVVGLRSTDTQYF
TRBJ1-2 few TRBD1 TRBV5-1 15 TGCGCCAGCAGCTTGGCCAGGGGGGGAATCTATGGCTACACCTTC CASSLARGGIYGYTF
TRBJ2-3 . . TRBV12-3/TRBV12-4 15 TGTGCCAGCAGTTCGTACCTTGGACAGACAGATACGCAGTATTTT CASSSYLGQTDTQYF
TRBJ2-3 few TRBD1 TRBV6-4 14 TGTGCCAGCAGTGAGACAGGGGGAGCAGATACGCAGTATTTT CASSETGGADTQYF
TRBJ2-1 many TRBD1 TRBV5-1 15 TGCGCCAGCAGCACGGGACAGGTGGGGTTCGATGAGCAGTTCTTC CASSTGQVGFDEQFF
TRBJ2-7 . TRBD2 TRBV14 14 TGTGCCAGCAGCCAAGAACCGAGCGGGAGATCGTGGTACTTC CASSQEPSGRSWYF
TRBJ1-2 . TRBD1 TRBV28 15 TGTGCCAGCAGTTCCCCCAGGACAGGGGGCTGGGGCTACACCTTC CASSSPRTGGWGYTF
TRBJ2-3 . TRBD1 TRBV7-9 16 TGTGCCAGCAGCTTTGGACCGGGACAGGGGCGAGATACGCAGTATTTT CASSFGPGQGRDTQYF
TRBJ1-1 few . TRBV9 13 TGTGCCAGCAGCGCCCCCTTAGACACTGAAGCTTTCTTT CASSAPLDTEAFF
TRBJ1-2 . . TRBV7-9 13 TGTGCCAGCAGCCCCGGGATGGTCGGTGGCTACACCTTC CASSPGMVGGYTF
TRBJ2-5 . . TRBV7-6 14 TGTGCCAGCAGCTATGCGGGGTTGAGGGAGACCCAGTACTTC CASSYAGLRETQYF
TRBJ2-1 . TRBD2 TRBV12-3/TRBV12-4 13 TGTGCCAGCAGTTTCGGGGGGGCCAGGGAGCAGTTCTTC CASSFGGAREQFF
TRBJ1-2 . TRBD1 TRBV7-2 17 TGTGCCAGCAGCTTTACCGGGACAGGGGGCTCTTACTATGGCTACACCTTC CASSFTGTGGSYYGYTF
TRBJ2-1 . . TRBV4-2 11 TGTGCCAGCAGGGGGGGAAATGAGCAGTTCTTC CASRGGNEQFF
TRBJ2-7 . . TRBV6-2/TRBV6-3 17 TGTGCCAGCAGTTACTCGACGAGAGGATTTAGGGAATACGAGCAGTACTTC CASSYSTRGFREYEQYF
TRBJ2-3 few . TRBV6-6 15 TGTGCCAGCAGCTCGTTTAGCGGATTCACAGATACGCAGTATTTT CASSSFSGFTDTQYF
TRBJ2-4 few . TRBV28 15 TGTGCCAGCGCGAGTGGGCAGGTAGCCAAAAACATTCAGTACTTC CASASGQVAKNIQYF
TRBJ2-3 . TRBD2 TRBV6-2/TRBV6-3 16 TGTGCCAGCAGTCCTCTTAGCGGGGCTAACACAGATACGCAGTATTTT CASSPLSGANTDTQYF
TRBJ2-5 few TRBD2 TRBV5-5 15 TGTGCCAGCAGCGAGTTGGGACTAGCGGAAGAGACCCAGTACTTC CASSELGLAEETQYF
TRBJ1-2 few TRBD1 TRBV5-5 15 TGTGCCAGCAGCTTACCAGGGGGGAATAGCTATGGCTACACCTTC CASSLPGGNSYGYTF
TRBJ2-6 few . TRBV7-2 17 TGTGCCAGCAATGAAGACAGGTCGATCTCTGGGGCCAACGTCCTGACTTTC CASNEDRSISGANVLTF
TRBJ2-3 . . TRBV5-1 15 TGCGCCAGCAGCGGCGGGCGGACACCGGCAGATACGCAGTATTTT CASSGGRTPADTQYF
TRBJ2-3 . . TRBV7-2 11 TGTGCCAGCGGGGGCCGGGATACGCAGTATTTT CASGGRDTQYF
TRBJ2-1 . TRBD2 TRBV9 16 TGTGCCAGCAGCGTAGCTTTCGGGAGGGCCAAGAATGAGCGGTTCTTC CASSVAFGRAKNERFF
TRBJ2-5 few . TRBV20-1 14 TGCAGTGCTAGGGCGGGGATGGGTCAGGTGACCCAGTACTTC CSARAGMGQVTQYF
TRBJ1-4 . . TRBV20-1 19 TGCAGTGCTTCGTCCCTTGCAGGGCGTCTCTCGACAACTAATGAAAAACTGTTTTTT CSASSLAGRLSTTNEKLFF
TRBJ2-1 . . TRBV6-1 18 TGTGCCAGCAGTGAAAATAGGGCAATGATATGGCCATTGAATGAGCAGTTCTTC CASSENRAMIWPLNEQFF
TRBJ2-1 . . TRBV18 13 TGTGCCAGCTCACATGGGACCTACAATGAGCAGTTCTTC CASSHGTYNEQFF
TRBJ2-5 . . TRBV28 15 TGTGCCAGCAGTTCCTGGGGGCAGGTCCAAGAGACCCAGTACTTC CASSSWGQVQETQYF
TRBJ1-1 . TRBD1 TRBV4-1 16 TGCGCCAGCAGCCAAGTGGTTCCCAGGGGGGACACTGAAGCTTTCTTT CASSQVVPRGDTEAFF
TRBJ2-3 . . TRBV9 16 TGTGCCAGCAGCTCCCCTTCGGGGCCCGTCACAGATACGCAGTATTTT CASSSPSGPVTDTQYF
TRBJ2-5 few . TRBV7-9 15 TGTGCCAGCAGCCCCAGGGAAGGAGCACAAGAGACCCAGTACTTC CASSPREGAQETQYF
TRBJ1-2 few . TRBV5-5 14 TGTGCCAGCAGCCTGGTTGGTCTTAACTATGGCTACACCTTC CASSLVGLNYGYTF
TRBJ2-1 . . TRBV20-1 13 TGCAGTGCACTGCAGGGCCCCCACAATGAGCAGTTCTTC CSALQGPHNEQFF
TRBJ2-7 . . TRBV4-1 14 TGCGCCAGCAGCCACAATACAGGGTCGGGCGAGCAGTACTTC CASSHNTGSGEQYF
TRBJ1-2 . . TRBV12-3/TRBV12-4 15 TGTGCCAGTAGCCGTTGGGACCTGAAGGGCTATGGCTACACCTTC CASSRWDLKGYGYTF
TRBJ1-2 . . TRBV6-1 13 TGTGCCAGCAGTGACACACGGGGCAATGGCTACACCTTC CASSDTRGNGYTF
TRBJ2-7 . TRBD2 TRBV29-1 14 TGCAGCGTAGGAGGACTAGCGGGAGCCTACGAGCAGTACTTC CSVGGLAGAYEQYF
TRBJ2-2 . . TRBV12-5 13 TGTGCTAGTGGTTTGGCGGGAAGCGGGGAGCTGTTTTTT CASGLAGSGELFF
TRBJ2-5 . TRBD1 TRBV7-6 16 TGTGCCAGCAGCCCCGTCCCGACAGGGGGCCGAGAGACCCAGTACTTC CASSPVPTGGRETQYF
TRBJ2-2 . TRBD2 TRBV9 19 TGTGCCAGCAGCGTAGTCCCCCAGCTAGCGGGGTATAGGGCCGGGGAGCTGTTTTTT CASSVVPQLAGYRAGELFF
TRBJ2-3 . TRBD2 TRBV27 16 TGTGCCAGCAGTTTATCAGCGGGAGGGCCTCTAGATACGCAGTATTTT CASSLSAGGPLDTQYF
TRBJ2-7 . TRBD1 TRBV20-1 13 TGCAGTGCGCTGGGACAGCAGAGATACGAGCAGTACTTC CSALGQQRYEQYF
TRBJ2-5 . . TRBV10-3 13 TGTGCCATCTCATGGGGGGCGGAAGAGACCCAGTACTTC CAISWGAEETQYF
TRBJ2-1 . TRBD2 TRBV4-1 15 TGCGCCAGCAGCCGCGGGGGAAACTCCTACAATGAGCAGTTCTTC CASSRGGNSYNEQFF